The rows below give T cell receptor beta chains drawn from one sample of a study of blood T cell repertoires in COVID-19. Method: immunoSEQ multiplex PCR; TCRdb's copy keeps in-frame clones and lacks some. The sample has over 300,000 clones, roughly 89% seen once. The specimen was peripheral blood. The receptor set was obtained from a man younger than 30 with active or convalescent COVID-19. CDR3s include the opening cysteine and the closing phenylalanine or tryptophan. D genes are given only for firm matches. Some rows mark clone size as missing; the rest say once, few, many or name a class of expanded clone.

. TRBJ2-3 TRBV7-6 TRBD2 15 TGTGCCAGCAGAGAGTTGACGGGGGGGACAGATACGCAGTATTTT CASRELTGGTDTQYF
. TRBJ2-4 TRBV28 . 14 TGTGCCAGCAGCGTACATGAAGCCAAAAACATTCAGTACTTC CASSVHEAKNIQYF
. TRBJ1-5 TRBV7-2 TRBD1 15 TGTGCCAGCAGCTTAACAGGGGGAAAGAATCAGCCCCAGCATTTT CASSLTGGKNQPQHF
. TRBJ1-6 TRBV18 . 15 TGTGCCAGCTCTCCCCGGGACAACGAATATTCACCCCTCCACTTT CASSPRDNEYSPLHF
once TRBJ1-1 TRBV6-2/TRBV6-3 . 16 TGTGCCAGCAGCCAAACGAATGGGCGTGGGAACACTGAAGCTTTCTTT CASSQTNGRGNTEAFF
. TRBJ1-1 TRBV4-3 . 15 TGCGCCAGCAGCCTCCGTGGACAGAGGAACACTGAAGCTTTCTTT CASSLRGQRNTEAFF
. TRBJ2-1 TRBV7-6 TRBD1 14 TGTGCCAGCAGCCAAGGGACAGGGAACTTTGAGCAGTTCTTC CASSQGTGNFEQFF
. TRBJ2-7 TRBV19 . 17 TGTGCCAGTAGTATAGGAGCCCTCGGGATGTGGGAGGCCGAGCAGTACTTC CASSIGALGMWEAEQYF
. TRBJ1-1 TRBV5-6 . 13 TGTGCCAGCAGCTTTGGGGGAGGGACTGAAGCTTTCTTT CASSFGGGTEAFF
once TRBJ2-4 TRBV27 . 17 TGTGCCAGCAGTTTATGGGCAGGGGACCTGGCCAAAAACATTCAGTACTTC CASSLWAGDLAKNIQYF
. TRBJ2-1 TRBV5-1 TRBD2 16 TGCGCCAGCAGCCGGACTAGCGGTAGCTCCTACAATGAGCAGTTCTTC CASSRTSGSSYNEQFF
once TRBJ1-1 TRBV6-1 . 13 TGTGCCAGCAGTGAAATTAGGAACACTGAAGCTTTCTTT CASSEIRNTEAFF
. TRBJ1-2 TRBV7-6 . 11 TGTGCCAGCAGTTCAGGGGTCGGCTACACCTTC CASSSGVGYTF
. TRBJ1-1 TRBV7-8 . 13 TGTGCCAGCAGCTCGCGAAGGACATATGAAGCTTTCTTT CASSSRRTYEAFF
. TRBJ1-1 TRBV9 TRBD1 15 TGTGCCAGCAGCGTTGACAGGGTTTGGAACACTGAAGCTTTCTTT CASSVDRVWNTEAFF
. TRBJ2-1 TRBV6-5 . 12 TGTGCCAGCAGTAGGGACTTCAACGAGCAGTTCTTC CASSRDFNEQFF
. TRBJ2-1 TRBV19 TRBD2 15 TGTGCCAGTAGTATAGGTAGCGGGAGGCAGGATGAGCAGTTCTTC CASSIGSGRQDEQFF
once TRBJ2-5 TRBV15 . 16 TGTGCCACCAGCAGAGATTCGGGACGGGCGGGGGAGACCCAGTACTTC CATSRDSGRAGETQYF
. TRBJ2-1 TRBV7-9 TRBD2 16 TGTGCCAGCAGACCGACTAGCGGGATGGATTGGAATGAGCAGTTCTTC CASRPTSGMDWNEQFF
. TRBJ2-3 TRBV6-4 TRBD2 15 TGTGCCAGCAGTGCTCGGGAGGGCCGCACAGATACGCAGTATTTT CASSAREGRTDTQYF
. TRBJ1-1 TRBV30 TRBD1 13 TGTGCCTGGAGGGGACAGGGTGAATCTGAAGCTTTCTTT CAWRGQGESEAFF
. TRBJ1-3 TRBV5-1 . 14 TGCGCCAGCAGCTTGGAAGCCTCTGGAAACACCATATATTTT CASSLEASGNTIYF
. TRBJ1-1 TRBV18 . 15 TGTGCCAGCTCACCACCTCGGACAGTGAACACTGAAGCTTTCTTT CASSPPRTVNTEAFF
. TRBJ2-5 TRBV9 TRBD2 15 TGTGCCAGCAGCGTAGGGCTAGCGGGGGGAGAGACCCAGTACTTC CASSVGLAGGETQYF
. TRBJ1-6 TRBV9 . 15 TGTGCCAGCAGCGTAGCATCCCAGGGGACCTCACCCCTCCACTTT CASSVASQGTSPLHF
. TRBJ1-4 TRBV5-6 . 14 TGTGCCAGCACGGACGGGACTACTAATGAAAAACTGTTTTTT CASTDGTTNEKLFF
. TRBJ2-7 TRBV9 TRBD2 15 TGTGCCAGCAGCGTAGCGGCTAGCGGGGCCTACGAGCAGTACTTC CASSVAASGAYEQYF
. TRBJ1-3 TRBV7-8 TRBD1 14 TGTGCCAGCAGCCCAGGACAGGGGACAAACACCATATATTTT CASSPGQGTNTIYF
once TRBJ1-2 TRBV11-2 . 15 TGTGCCAGCAGCTTAGATCTAGGTGGGAGCTATGGCTACACCTTC CASSLDLGGSYGYTF
. TRBJ1-2 TRBV28 . 13 TGTGCCAGCAGTTTGACAGGCCCCATTGGCTACACCTTC CASSLTGPIGYTF
. TRBJ1-4 TRBV12-2 . 14 TGTGCAAGTCGCCGGGAATTAAGGAATGAAAAACTGTTTTTT CASRRELRNEKLFF
. TRBJ1-1 TRBV5-5 . 13 TGTGCCAGCACCCTGTTGGGGGCTGGTGAAGCTTTCTTT CASTLLGAGEAFF
. TRBJ1-2 TRBV5-1 TRBD1 15 TGCGCCAGCAGCCCGGCCGGGACAGGGAACTATGGCTACACCTTC CASSPAGTGNYGYTF
. TRBJ2-5 TRBV19 . 13 TGTGCCAGTGGTGTCAGGGGCCAAGAGACCCAGTACTTC CASGVRGQETQYF
. TRBJ2-3 TRBV23-1 TRBD1 10 TGCGCCAGCAAGGGGACAGGAGCCCTTTTT CASKGTGALF
. TRBJ1-1 TRBV7-2 TRBD1 14 TGTGCCAGCAGCCTAGACAGGGGGAGGACTGAAGCTTTCTTT CASSLDRGRTEAFF
. TRBJ1-4 TRBV7-2 . 14 TGTGCCAGCAGCTCCTATATTGAGCAAGAAAAACTGTTTTTT CASSSYIEQEKLFF
. TRBJ2-7 TRBV11-1 TRBD1 15 TGTGCCAGCAGCTTACTACAGGGGGCGGGCGTCGAGCAGTACTTC CASSLLQGAGVEQYF
. TRBJ1-2 TRBV2 . 14 TGTGCCAGCAGTGGGTCGCTATCTAACTATGGCTACACCTTC CASSGSLSNYGYTF
. TRBJ2-1 TRBV6-4 TRBD2 14 TGTGCCAGCAGTCATCGACTAGCGGGGGGAGAGCAGTTCTTC CASSHRLAGGEQFF
. TRBJ2-7 TRBV6-2/TRBV6-3 . 11 TGTGCCAGCAGCCAGAGCTACGAGCAGTACTTC CASSQSYEQYF
. TRBJ2-5 TRBV5-1 . 11 TGCGCCAGCAGTTATCAAGAGACCCAGTACTTC CASSYQETQYF
. TRBJ2-1 TRBV18 . 17 TGTGCCAGCTCACCACCGTTTCCGGGGTCTAGTAACAATGAGCAGTTCTTC CASSPPFPGSSNNEQFF
. TRBJ1-2 TRBV28 . 15 TGTGCCAGCAACCCAATGGGCAGGCTTAACTATGGCTACACCTTC CASNPMGRLNYGYTF
. TRBJ1-1 TRBV2 TRBD1 14 TGTGCCAGCAGTCCGGGACAGGGAAACACTGAAGCTTTCTTT CASSPGQGNTEAFF
. TRBJ2-7 TRBV11-2 . 14 TGTGCCAGCAGCTTGGGAGAGAAGGATTACGAGCAGTACTTC CASSLGEKDYEQYF
. TRBJ1-5 TRBV19 . 12 TGTGCCAGTTCAGGGTCGCATCAGCCCCAGCATTTT CASSGSHQPQHF
. TRBJ2-3 TRBV27 . 12 TGTGCCAGCAGTTTAGGGTCAGGTACGCAGTATTTT CASSLGSGTQYF
. TRBJ1-3 TRBV9 TRBD1 14 TGTGCCAGCGGACAGGGGGGAACTGGAAACACCATATATTTT CASGQGGTGNTIYF
. TRBJ1-5 TRBV6-6 TRBD1 17 TGTGCCAGCAGACGAACCGGGACAGGGGGCCGCAATCAGCCCCAGCATTTT CASRRTGTGGRNQPQHF
. TRBJ1-1 TRBV9 TRBD1 14 TGTGCCAGCAGCGCTAGACAGGGGCCTACTGAAGCTTTCTTT CASSARQGPTEAFF
. TRBJ2-2 TRBV24-1 . 14 TGTGCCACCAGTACAGGGCGGAACACCGGGGAGCTGTTTTTT CATSTGRNTGELFF
. TRBJ2-1 TRBV3-1/TRBV3-2 . 12 TGTGCCAGCAGCTTCCAGGGGAACCCCCTGTTCTTC CASSFQGNPLFF